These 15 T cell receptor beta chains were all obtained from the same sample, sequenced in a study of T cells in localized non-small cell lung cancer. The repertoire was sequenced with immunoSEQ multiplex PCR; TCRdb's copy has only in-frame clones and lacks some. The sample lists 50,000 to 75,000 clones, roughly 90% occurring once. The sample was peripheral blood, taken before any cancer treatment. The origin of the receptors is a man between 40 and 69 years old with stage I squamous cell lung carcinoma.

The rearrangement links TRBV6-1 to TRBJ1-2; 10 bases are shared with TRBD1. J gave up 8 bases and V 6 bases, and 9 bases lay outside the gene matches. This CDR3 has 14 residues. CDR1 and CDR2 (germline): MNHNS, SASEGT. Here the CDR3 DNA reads TGTGCCAGCAGACCTCCGGGACAGGGGAGAGGCTACACCTTC. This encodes CASRPPGQGRGYTF.

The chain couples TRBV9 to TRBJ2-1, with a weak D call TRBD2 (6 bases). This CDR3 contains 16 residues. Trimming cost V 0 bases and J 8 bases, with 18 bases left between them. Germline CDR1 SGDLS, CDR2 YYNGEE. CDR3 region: CASSVGGGGVGDEQFF. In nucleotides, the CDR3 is TGTGCCAGCAGCGTAGGAGGAGGCGGGGTTGGCGATGAGCAGTTCTTC.

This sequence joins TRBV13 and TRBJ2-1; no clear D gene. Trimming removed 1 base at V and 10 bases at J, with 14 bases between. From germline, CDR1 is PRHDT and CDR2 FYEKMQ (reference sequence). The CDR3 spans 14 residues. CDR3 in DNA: TGTGCCAGCAGCTTAGCCACGGGCCCTCCGGAGCAGTTCTTC. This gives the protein CASSLATGPPEQFF.

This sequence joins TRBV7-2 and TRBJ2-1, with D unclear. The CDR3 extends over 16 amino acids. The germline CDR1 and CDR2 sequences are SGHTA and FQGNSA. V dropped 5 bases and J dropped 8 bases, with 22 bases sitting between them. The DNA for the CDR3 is TGTGCCAGCAGCGGCAGGACGTACTCCCAGGCCGATGAGCAGTTCTTC. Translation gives CASSGRTYSQADEQFF. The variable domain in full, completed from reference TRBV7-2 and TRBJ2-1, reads GAGVSQSPSNKVTEKGKDVELRCDPISGHTALYWYRQSLGQGLEFLIYFQGNSAPDKSGLPSDRFSAERTGGSVSTLTIQRTQQEDSAVYLCASSGRTYSQADEQFFGPGTRLTVL.

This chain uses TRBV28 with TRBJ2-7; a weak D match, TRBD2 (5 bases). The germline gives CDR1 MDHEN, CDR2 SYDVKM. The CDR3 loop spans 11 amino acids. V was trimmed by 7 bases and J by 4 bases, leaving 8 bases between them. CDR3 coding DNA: TGTGCCAGCATACGCGGGTACGAGCAGTACTTC. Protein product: CASIRGYEQYF.

In DNA, the CDR3 is TGCAGCGTTGAGGCAGGGCGGTGGTCCAATGAGCAGTTCTTC. It specifies CSVEAGRWSNEQFF. The chain is built from TRBV29-1 and TRBJ2-1, with TRBD1 as a possible D gene (5 bases). The CDR3 sequence is 14 residues long. The germline V and J ends were trimmed by 3 bases and 6 bases, with 15 bases remaining between them. Per the germline V gene, CDR1 is SQVTM and CDR2 is ANQGSEA.

CDR3 region: CASSPSWASDNEQFF. DNA of the CDR3: TGTGCCAGCAGCCCAAGCTGGGCGTCCGACAATGAGCAGTTCTTC. V gene TRBV7-3 combines with J gene TRBJ2-1; D gene uncertain. The CDR3 totals 15 residues. V shed 5 bases and J shed 5 bases, with 16 bases lying between them. Germline loops: CDR1 SGHTA, CDR2 FQGTGA. The full variable domain, in which reference TRBV7-3 and TRBJ2-1 provide the parts outside the CDR3, is GAGVSQTPSNKVTEKGKYVELRCDPISGHTALYWYRQSLGQGPEFLIYFQGTGAADDSGLPNDRFFAVRPEGSVSTLKIQRTERGDSAVYLCASSPSWASDNEQFFGPGTRLTVL.

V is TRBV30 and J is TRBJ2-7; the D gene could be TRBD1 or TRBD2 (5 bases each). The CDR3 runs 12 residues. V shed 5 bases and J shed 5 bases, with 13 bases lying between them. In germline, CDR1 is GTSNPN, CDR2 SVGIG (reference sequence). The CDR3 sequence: CAWGTAGDEQYF. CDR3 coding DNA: TGTGCCTGGGGGACCGCCGGGGACGAGCAGTACTTC.

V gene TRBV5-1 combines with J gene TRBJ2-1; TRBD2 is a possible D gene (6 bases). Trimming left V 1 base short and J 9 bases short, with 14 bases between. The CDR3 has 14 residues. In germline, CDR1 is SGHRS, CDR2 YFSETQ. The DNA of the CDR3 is TGCGCCAGCAGCTTGTTGGATGGGCGGGGTGAGCAGTTCTTC. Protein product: CASSLLDGRGEQFF.

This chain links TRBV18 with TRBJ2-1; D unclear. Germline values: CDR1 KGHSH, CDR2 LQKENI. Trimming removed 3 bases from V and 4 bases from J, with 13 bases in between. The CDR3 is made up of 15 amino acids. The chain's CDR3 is CASSPTRNFYNEQFF. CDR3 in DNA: TGTGCCAGCTCACCCACGAGGAATTTTTACAATGAGCAGTTCTTC.

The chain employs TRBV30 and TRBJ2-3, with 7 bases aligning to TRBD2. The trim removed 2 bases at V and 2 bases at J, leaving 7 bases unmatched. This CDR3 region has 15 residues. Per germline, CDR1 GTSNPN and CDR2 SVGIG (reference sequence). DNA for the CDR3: TGTGCCTGGAGTTCCGAGCGGGAACTCACAGATACGCAGTATTTT. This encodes CAWSSERELTDTQYF. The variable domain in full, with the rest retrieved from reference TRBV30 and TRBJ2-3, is SQTIHQWPATLVQPVGSPLSLECTVEGTSNPNLYWYRQAAGRGLQLLFYSVGIGQISSEVPQNLSASRPQDRQFILSSKKLLLSDSGFYLCAWSSERELTDTQYFGPGTRLTVL.

The CDR3 DNA sequence: TGTGCCAGCAGAGCACCAGGAAGCTCCTACAATGAGCAGTTCTTC. The encoded protein is CASRAPGSSYNEQFF. The chain couples TRBV6-1 to TRBJ2-1, with D hard to call. Deletions cut 6 bases from V and 0 bases from J, with 12 bases between. This CDR3 has 15 amino acids. CDR1 and CDR2 from the germline V gene are MNHNS and SASEGT.

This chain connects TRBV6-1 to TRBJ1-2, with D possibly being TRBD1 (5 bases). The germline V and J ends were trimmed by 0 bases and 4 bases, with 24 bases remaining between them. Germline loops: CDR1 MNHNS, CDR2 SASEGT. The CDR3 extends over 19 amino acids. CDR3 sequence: CASSEAPGGELQMGYGYTF. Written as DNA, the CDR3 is TGTGCCAGCAGTGAAGCACCGGGGGGAGAGCTGCAGATGGGCTATGGCTACACCTTC.

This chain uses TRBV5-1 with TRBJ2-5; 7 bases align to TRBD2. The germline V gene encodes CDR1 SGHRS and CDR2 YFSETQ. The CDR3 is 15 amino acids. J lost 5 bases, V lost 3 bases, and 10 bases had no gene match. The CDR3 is CASSSPGTIAETQYF. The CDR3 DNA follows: TGCGCCAGCAGCTCGCCCGGGACTATCGCGGAGACCCAGTACTTC.

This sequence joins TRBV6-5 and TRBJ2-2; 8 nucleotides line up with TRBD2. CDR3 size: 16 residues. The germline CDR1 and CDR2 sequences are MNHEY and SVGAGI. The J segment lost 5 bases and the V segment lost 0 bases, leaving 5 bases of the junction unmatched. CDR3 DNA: TGTGCCAGCAGTTACTCGAGCGGGAGTGCTACCGGGGAGCTGTTTTTT. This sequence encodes CASSYSSGSATGELFF.